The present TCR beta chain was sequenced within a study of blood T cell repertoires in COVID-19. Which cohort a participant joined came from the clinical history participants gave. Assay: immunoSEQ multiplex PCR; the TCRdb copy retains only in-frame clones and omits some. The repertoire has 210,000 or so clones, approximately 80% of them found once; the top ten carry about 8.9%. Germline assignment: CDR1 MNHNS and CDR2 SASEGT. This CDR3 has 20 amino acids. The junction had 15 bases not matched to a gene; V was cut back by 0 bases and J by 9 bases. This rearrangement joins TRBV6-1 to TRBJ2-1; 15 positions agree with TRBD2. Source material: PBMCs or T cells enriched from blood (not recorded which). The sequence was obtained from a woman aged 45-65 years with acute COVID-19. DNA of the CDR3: TGTGCCAGCAGTGAAGCGCTCCCGCTAGGACTAGCGGGAGGGCCTACTGAGCAGTTCTTC. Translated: CASSEALPLGLAGGPTEQFF.